Each of the 21 T cell receptor beta chains below was sequenced from the same sample in a study of Ad26.COV2.S vaccination and SARS-CoV-2 variants. Treatment denoted: 15 to 20 received Ad26.COV2.S at low or high dose, single or two shots; about five received placebo; per-sample allocation not given. The study sampled participants on day 63 after the first vaccine or placebo injection. Here immunoSEQ multiplex PCR was the method, and the copy in TCRdb shows in-frame clones only, minus some. The data hold some 340,000 clones, with 85% observed a single time. The sample was peripheral blood, taken in a trial of Ad26.COV2.S vaccine versus placebo. These receptors originate from a person aged 18 to 59 who received the Ad26.COV2.S COVID-19 vaccine or a placebo.

This clone was observed a handful of times. The chain joins TRBV5-1 to TRBJ1-2, with 9 bases lining up with TRBD1. CDR1 is SGHRS and CDR2 is YFSETQ in the germline V gene. J was trimmed by 2 bases and V by 4 bases; bases with no gene match: 3. The CDR3 is 14 amino acids. The CDR3 reads CASSRTGENYGYTF. CDR3 nucleotide sequence: TGCGCCAGCAGCAGGACAGGGGAGAACTATGGCTACACCTTC.

The chain links TRBV20-1 to TRBJ2-1; D ambiguous. Trimming shortened V by 6 bases and J by 6 bases, and 6 bases separated the two germline ends. From germline, CDR1 is DFQATT and CDR2 SNEGSKA (reference sequence). The CDR3 is 10 residues long. CDR3 bases: TGCAGTGCCCTATTCAATGAGCAGTTCTTC. Residues: CSALFNEQFF.

Of note for this clone: Other DNA sequences in the sample encode the same CDR3. The rearrangement links TRBV5-1 to TRBJ1-1; D may be TRBD1 (5 bases). Germline CDR1 and CDR2: SGHRS and YFSETQ. Trimming stripped 0 bases from V and 1 base from J, with 7 bases between. The CDR3 totals 14 residues. DNA for the CDR3: TGCGCCAGCAGCTTGGCGGGGCAGAACACTGAAGCTTTCTTT. Its translation is CASSLAGQNTEAFF.

The CDR3 here is CASSALTGAATDTQYF. CDR3 nucleotide sequence: TGTGCCAGCAGCGCGCTCACAGGGGCCGCCACAGATACGCAGTATTTT. This sequence joins TRBV7-9 and TRBJ2-3, with TRBD1 matching over 7 bases. The CDR3 extends over 16 amino acids. V lost 5 bases to trimming and J lost 2 bases; unmatched junction nucleotides: 10. The V gene's germline CDR1 is SEHNR and CDR2 FQNEAQ (reference sequence).

This chain joins TRBV19 and TRBJ1-3, with D possibly matching TRBD1 (5 bases). CDR3 size: 16 residues. V gave up 7 bases and J gave up 0 bases, with 16 bases separating them. Germline CDR1 and CDR2: LNHDA and SQIVND (reference sequence). CDR3 in DNA: TGTGCCAGTATGTTGGGGCCTTCTATCTCTGGAAACACCATATATTTT. Translation: CASMLGPSISGNTIYF.

This chain links TRBV19 with TRBJ1-1, with a tentative D call TRBD1 (5 bases). CDR3 length: 16 residues. Germline V gene sequence: CDR1 LNHDA, CDR2 SQIVND (reference sequence). V lost 2 bases to trimming and J lost 5 bases, with 18 bases between them. The CDR3 nucleotides are TGTGCCAGTAGTATATCTGCCCAGGGTGGGAGGACTGAAGCTTTCTTT. Its translation: CASSISAQGGRTEAFF. Looking up the rest from reference TRBV19 and TRBJ1-1 gives the full variable domain: DGGITQSPKYLFRKEGQNVTLSCEQNLNHDAMYWYRQDPGQGLRLIYYSQIVNDFQKGDIAEGYSVSREKKESFPLTVTSAQKNPTAFYLCASSISAQGGRTEAFFGQGTRLTVV.

The rearrangement uses TRBV28 and TRBJ2-2; no clear D. The CDR3 extends over 15 amino acids. CDR1 is MDHEN and CDR2 is SYDVKM in the germline V gene. Trimming pared 5 bases from V and 0 bases from J, leaving 10 bases between. The CDR3 protein is CASSLPKTNTGELFF. In DNA, the CDR3 is TGTGCCAGCAGTCTCCCAAAAACGAACACCGGGGAGCTGTTTTTT.

The V call is TRBV5-1, the J call TRBJ2-7, with D possibly TRBD2 on 6 matching bases. Between the trimmed V and J ends, which lost 0 bases and 2 bases, there was a span of 12 bases. The CDR3 has 15 amino acids. Per germline, CDR1 SGHRS and CDR2 YFSETQ. The CDR3 loop is CASSLEPQRAYEQYF. The CDR3 DNA reads as TGCGCCAGCAGCTTGGAACCCCAGCGGGCCTACGAGCAGTACTTC.

This clone has just one count. V usage is TRBV19 and J usage is TRBJ1-2; 10 nucleotides agree with TRBD1. Germline values: CDR1 LNHDA, CDR2 SQIVND (reference sequence). After removal of 8 bases from V and 7 bases from J, the junction contained 10 bases not matched to a gene. The CDR3 length is 14 residues. CDR3 in DNA: TGTGCCAGTGTAGGGGACAGGGGATCCGCTGGCTACACCTTC. This sequence encodes CASVGDRGSAGYTF.

Here the CDR3 DNA reads TGTGCCAGCAGTCAGAACATCGGAGCTTTCTTT. Its translation is CASSQNIGAFF. The chain links TRBV5-8 to TRBJ1-1; no reliable D call. The CDR3 sequence is 11 residues long. The V end was cut by 5 bases, the J end by 10 bases, with 12 bases between. Looked up from germline, CDR1 is SGHTS and CDR2 is YDEGEE.

The V call is TRBV5-1, the J call TRBJ1-1, with 7 bases lining up with TRBD1. Germline V lookup: CDR1 SGHRS, CDR2 YFSETQ. J was trimmed by 2 bases and V by 2 bases; bases with no gene match: 9. The CDR3 extends over 16 amino acids. CDR3 amino acids: CASSFSQRGPNTEAFF. The DNA of the CDR3 is TGCGCCAGCAGCTTCTCCCAAAGGGGGCCCAACACTGAAGCTTTCTTT.

The chain combines TRBV4-1 with TRBJ1-6, with D possibly matching TRBD1 (5 bases). The CDR3 covers 17 residues. Germline V gene lookup returns CDR1 MGHRA and CDR2 YSYEKL. The V end was cut by 4 bases, the J end by 3 bases, with 16 bases between. CDR3 amino acids: CASSLYGTADYNSPLHF. The CDR3 DNA is TGCGCCAGCAGCCTTTACGGGACGGCGGACTATAATTCACCCCTCCACTTT.

The CDR3 protein is CATSVIRSNSPLHF. In DNA, the CDR3 is TGTGCCACCAGCGTCATCAGGTCCAATTCACCCCTCCACTTT. The chain recombines TRBV15 with TRBJ1-6; D unresolved. In germline, CDR1 is LNHNV, CDR2 YYDKDF (reference sequence). CDR3 size: 14 residues. V was cut by 5 bases and J by 7 bases, with 12 bases left in between.

This sequence joins TRBV28 and TRBJ2-1, with TRBD2 matching over 12 bases. With V trimmed by 5 bases and J by 4 bases, 6 bases remained unmatched. The CDR3 runs to 16 residues. Per the germline V gene, CDR1 is MDHEN and CDR2 is SYDVKM. The CDR3, as DNA: TGTGCCAGCAGTACCCCTAGCGGGGGGGTTTACAATGAGCAGTTCTTC. Protein: CASSTPSGGVYNEQFF.

DNA for the CDR3: TGTGCCAGCAGTCCCATTCGACAGGGAGCAGGAAACACCATATATTTT. Translated, it gives CASSPIRQGAGNTIYF. This rearrangement joins TRBV28 to TRBJ1-3; 7 bases match TRBD1. V lost 5 bases to trimming and J lost 4 bases; unmatched junction nucleotides: 11. The CDR3 spans 16 residues. Germline V gene sequence: CDR1 MDHEN, CDR2 SYDVKM.

The chain recombines TRBV28 with TRBJ2-1, with TRBD2 matching 9 bases. J lost 1 base, V lost 7 bases, and 8 bases had no gene match. This CDR3 has 16 amino acids. Germline values: CDR1 MDHEN, CDR2 SYDVKM. The CDR3 here is CASIFSGGLSYNEQFF. CDR3 nucleotide sequence: TGTGCCAGCATTTTTAGCGGGGGTCTTTCCTACAATGAGCAGTTCTTC.

V gene TRBV6-5 combines with J gene TRBJ1-3; D ambiguous. This CDR3 has 16 residues. Deletions cut 4 bases from V and 0 bases from J, with 13 bases between. CDR1 and CDR2 (germline): MNHEY, SVGAGI. CDR3 in amino acids: CASSLRGPNSGNTIYF. In nucleotides, the CDR3 is TGTGCCAGCAGTTTGCGCGGGCCGAACTCTGGAAACACCATATATTTT.

The genes are TRBV18 and TRBJ1-5; maybe TRBD1 (5 bases). The germline CDR1 and CDR2 sequences are KGHSH and LQKENI. Trimming took 4 bases from V and 3 from J, leaving 10 bases between them. The CDR3 sequence is 14 residues long. The CDR3 DNA reads TGTGCCAGCTCACGACAGCGTAACAATCAGCCCCAGCATTTT. Translation: CASSRQRNNQPQHF.

In nucleotides, the CDR3 is TGCAGCGTTGGCCAGGGTATACGCGAGCAGTACTTC. Its translation: CSVGQGIREQYF. The genes are TRBV29-1 and TRBJ2-7, with a weak D call TRBD1 (5 bases). CDR3 length: 12 amino acids. Germline V gene lookup returns CDR1 SQVTM and CDR2 ANQGSEA. V was cut by 4 bases and J by 6 bases, with 13 bases left in between.

The sample holds a few counts of this clone. V is TRBV19 and J is TRBJ1-5; D unresolved. This CDR3 contains 15 residues. The germline CDR1 and CDR2 sequences are LNHDA and SQIVND (reference sequence). V lost 2 bases and J lost 0, with 8 bases in between. The CDR3 here is CASSIKQNSNQPQHF. The CDR3, as DNA: TGTGCCAGTAGTATAAAACAGAATAGCAATCAGCCCCAGCATTTT.

The J gene is TRBJ2-7, the V gene TRBV7-9; D might be TRBD1 (6 bases). Germline values: CDR1 SEHNR, CDR2 FQNEAQ (reference sequence). Trimming pared 1 base from V and 2 bases from J, leaving 12 bases between. CDR3 length equals 15 residues. The CDR3 sequence is CASSLVPDRTYEQYF. In DNA form, the CDR3 reads TGTGCCAGCAGCTTAGTTCCAGACAGGACCTACGAGCAGTACTTC.